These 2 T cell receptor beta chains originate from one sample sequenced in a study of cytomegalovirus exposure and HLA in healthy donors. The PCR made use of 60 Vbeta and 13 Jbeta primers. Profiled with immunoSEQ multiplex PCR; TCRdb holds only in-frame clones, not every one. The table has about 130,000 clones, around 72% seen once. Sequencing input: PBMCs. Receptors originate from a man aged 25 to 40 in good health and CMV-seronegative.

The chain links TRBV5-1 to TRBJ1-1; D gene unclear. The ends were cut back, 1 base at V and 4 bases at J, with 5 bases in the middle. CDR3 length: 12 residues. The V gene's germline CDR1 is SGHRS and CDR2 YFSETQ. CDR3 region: CASSLSGTEAFF. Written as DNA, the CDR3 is TGCGCCAGCAGCTTGAGCGGCACTGAAGCTTTCTTT.

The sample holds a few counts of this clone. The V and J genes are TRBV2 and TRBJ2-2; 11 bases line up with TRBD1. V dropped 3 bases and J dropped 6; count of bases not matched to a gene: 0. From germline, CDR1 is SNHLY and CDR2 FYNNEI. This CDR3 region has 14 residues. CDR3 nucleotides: TGTGCCAGCAGTGAGGGACAGGGGGCCGGGGAGCTGTTTTTT. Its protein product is CASSEGQGAGELFF. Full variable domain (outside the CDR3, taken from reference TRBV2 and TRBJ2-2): EPEVTQTPSHQVTQMGQEVILRCVPISNHLYFYWYRQILGQKVEFLVSFYNNEISEKSEIFDDQFSVERPDGSNFTLKIRSTKLEDSAMYFCASSEGQGAGELFFGEGSRLTVL.